Sequencing of this TCR beta chain was carried out in a study of cytomegalovirus exposure and HLA in healthy donors (TCRdb year 2017). Study-wide context: An earlier analysis of some 620 of the donors reported 276 Gb of sequence data and 117 million unique TCR beta sequences obtained from approximately 180 million T cells. To decide whether each TCR beta V gene segment behaved as functional or pseudogenic, an earlier analysis of some 540 of the donors relied on high-throughput TCR beta sequencing. The study profiled the T cell repertoires of around 700 subjects by immunosequencing and related them to cytomegalovirus serostatus. Four or five DR-DQ haplotypes were handled as single units for association and clustering because linkage in the cohort was strong. A later genetic analysis took genome-wide SNP genotypes for about 55% of the 666 donors and used that subset as a discovery cohort. Alongside the repertoire data, information on donor age, sex, ethnicity and CMV serostatus was compiled. Besides the first cohort of 550 to 750 subjects, a separate validation cohort made up of 90 to 150 different subjects was used. All discovery cohort repertoires had been generated on a single sequencing platform. Rather than using new phenotypic data, the later analysis identified candidate immune exposures from TCR beta sequences and from how often those sequences occurred across donors. Both class I and class II loci were covered by HLA typing, at four-digit resolution. High-throughput TCR immunosequencing, statistical association of individual TCRs with disease status, and machine learning were combined to predict cytomegalovirus infection status. The study aimed to test whether signatures of past pathogen exposure could be identified by cataloging public T cell receptors. Roughly 300 gigabases of sequencing data and around 80 million unique TCR sequences made up an early release that covered 640 HLA-typed donors. The number of donors typed differed by locus, with about 629-630 for A, B, C, DRB1 and DQB1, about 500 for DQA1, 600 to 610 for DPA1, and over 400 for DPB1. Among 350 to 400 genotyped donors of the cohort, an average of about 240,000 unique TCR beta nucleotide sequences were sequenced per donor, about a sixth of them non-productive. The genetic ancestry cluster associated with self-reported Caucasian donors included roughly 84% of the approximately 400 genotyped donors. In a later analysis, previously published TCR beta repertoires from 600 to 850 donors were re-analyzed and high-resolution HLA genotyping was added so that TCR occurrence patterns could be studied. General findings and caveats noted by the study authors: Because the 87-base-pair reads could not distinguish some IMGT-functional V segments, including TRBV6-2 and TRBV6-3, those segments were excluded. A further reported finding was that TCR beta sequences accurately predicted the HLA-A and HLA-B alleles for most subjects in the first cohort. Approximately 16 rarely observed V segments, including chromosome 9 orphons, were excluded from the earlier analysis of several hundred of the donors because counts were too low. Across donors, most TCR sequences were observed very rarely, whereas some public TCRs were present in many individuals. In a later analysis, TCR association rates were found to vary across HLA loci, with the most associated TCRs seen for DRB1 alleles and the fewest for HLA-C alleles. The presence/absence analyses assumed that sequencing depth was roughly uniform across donors, and that assumption may not be true. The authors suggested that the approach could potentially be extended to other disease states and immunological phenotypes. A later analysis associated 16,951 TCR beta sequences with specific HLA alleles at a false discovery rate of 0.05. For the cohort, immune exposure information was limited to CMV serostatus. The classifier was reported to diagnose cytomegalovirus status with high specificity and sensitivity in both the original cohort and the validation cohort. In the study, 150 to 200 TCR beta chains were listed as associated with cytomegalovirus. Because some donors lacked HLA typing at each locus, the association tests relied only on the typed subset. The cohort was sequenced for TCR beta chains only, and without alpha or paired-chain data the features that could be detected were limited. According to a later analysis, parvovirus B19, influenza, CMV and Epstein-Barr virus appeared linked to several top co-occurrence clusters. In vitro tests confirmed that a few of the cytomegalovirus-associated TCR beta chains recognize cytomegalovirus antigens. The sequencing pipeline was judged likely to have produced a cluster of highly shared sequence variants as a technical artifact. In a later analysis, most CMV-associated TCR beta chains were found to appear HLA-restricted, with HLA associations seemingly driven largely by CMV exposure. V-gene and J-gene trimming of TCR beta chains was associated with a missense DCLRE1C variant in a later genetic analysis, and the association was replicated in an independent cohort. Assigning TCR associations to individual alleles was difficult when HLA alleles, especially DR and DQ, strongly co-occurred. Correlated functional status among segregating V segments might reflect linkage disequilibrium, but an unknown experimental factor could not be ruled out. Broadly in line with IMGT annotations, most TCR beta V segments showed up in productive rearrangements about 87% or about 30% of the time in an earlier analysis of a few hundred of the donors. Compared with equally common non-associated chains, HLA-associated TCR beta chains in a later analysis were more clonally expanded and had lower generation probabilities. Compared with the roughly 670-donor mean, donors in an Asian-associated ancestry cluster had fewer N-insertions in productive TCRs, according to a later genetic analysis.

Library preparation was by the immunoSEQ multiplex PCR assay. The multiplex PCR relied on a mix of 60 forward primers for TCR Vbeta segments and 13 reverse primers for TCR Jbeta segments. A multiplex PCR assay on genomic DNA amplified the CDR3 region of rearranged TCR beta genes. The amplified TCR beta libraries were sequenced on the Illumina HiSeq System as 87-base-pair reads. In the paper's pipeline: A later analysis counted some 80 million unique TCR beta chains across the 650 to 700 repertoires, and about 10 million of these chains were shared by at least two donors. Raw reads were error-corrected and collapsed into unique sequences with a nearest-neighbor algorithm that merged closely related sequences to remove PCR and sequencing errors. CDR3 sequences were aligned to IMGT reference sequences to assign V, D and J gene segments. For a sequence to be retained, a match of at least six nucleotides to both a V gene segment and a J gene segment was required. A rearrangement counted as productive if the CDR3 had no stop codons and remained in frame with V and J, and every other rearrangement counted as non-productive. CDR3 was defined according to IMGT convention as the region running from the second conserved V-encoded cysteine to the conserved J-encoded phenylalanine. The earlier analysis of about 610 of the donors excluded sequences that lacked an unambiguous match to a single V gene segment. In an earlier analysis of 587 of the donors, a V segment was called functional when productive rearrangements were above 56.7%, and segregating when the standard deviation between donors exceeded 5%. A statistical classification framework was developed to diagnose cytomegalovirus status using the catalog of TCR beta chain sequences. In a later analysis, TCR nucleotide sequences were compared against IMGT/GENE-DB human TR gene sequences so that V and J genes could be assigned. Using the TCRdist pipeline, a later analysis assigned CDR3 sequences along with most-parsimonious VDJ recombination scenarios. In a later analysis, each TCR beta chain was defined by its CDR3 amino acid sequence together with its V-gene family, and reads lacking a unique V-gene family were excluded. In a later analysis, fewer than 650 highly shared, low-generation-probability nucleotide sequences were removed to address suspected cross-contamination and a sequencing artifact. For each public chain, a later analysis derived a clonal expansion index from normalized ranks of inferred template counts within each repertoire. In a later analysis, generation probabilities were computed with a VDJ recombination model fitted to out-of-frame rearrangements, and the resulting probabilities were checked against IGoR. Hypergeometric tests were used in a later analysis to score TCR-TCR, TCR-HLA and TCR-CMV co-occurrence, with a repertoire-size bias correction applied to the TCR pairs. To estimate false discovery rates, a later analysis permuted the HLA or CMV assignments 20 times. In a later analysis, co-occurring TCRs were grouped with DBSCAN, and TCRdist sequence similarity was added when clustering was performed within HLA-allele-positive subsets. Repertoires with fewer than 30,000 or more than 120,000 public chains, plus five repertoires with anomalous nucleotide sharing, were excluded from co-occurrence clustering. TCRdb carries this immuneACCESS record with in-frame sequences only. Its versions omit some clonotypes, under half of them owing to an unresolved V gene in the studies checked, with the rest unexplained. The DNA was the basis for D and trimming; V, J and clone size are from that table. In this sample the table shows about 160,000 clones, roughly 80% of which occur a single time. Of the sample, about 1.3% is held by the ten largest clones.

Regarding this clone: Its antigen is still unknown. Per-base qualities were not stored, and no clone one base away is much larger.

The cohort comprised several hundred healthy bone marrow donors. At the time of sampling, all cohort members were nominally healthy, though unrecorded immune exposures were likely present. The donor was CMV seronegative and was included in the group of hundreds of seronegative cohort members. A peripheral blood sample was collected from each donor, and TCR beta sequencing was performed on peripheral blood mononuclear cells. The Qiagen DNeasy Blood Extraction Kit was used to extract genomic DNA from the blood cell samples. There are 13 amino acids in the CDR3, from cysteine to phenylalanine inclusive. The sequence is cut down to CDR3 DNA, 39 bases in frame from base 1. As encoded in the germline V gene (reference sequence), CDR1 is LNHDA while CDR2 is SQIVND. V loses 2 bases at its end and J loses 11 bases; junction bases beyond the gene matches: 4.

Material: PBMCs. The clonotype comes from a young woman in good health and CMV-seronegative. In this chain, TRBV19 is recombined with TRBJ2-2, and TRBD1 aligns with 8 junction nucleotides. The DNA sequence reads TGTGCCAGTAGTATAACAGGGGGAGGAGAGCTGTTTTTT. Its protein reads: CASSITGGGELFF. This CDR3, with the reference TRBV19 and TRBJ2-2 proteins standing in past its ends, gives the full variable domain DGGITQSPKYLFRKEGQNVTLSCEQNLNHDAMYWYRQDPGQGLRLIYYSQIVNDFQKGDIAEGYSVSREKKESFPLTVTSAQKNPTAFYLCASSITGGGELFFGEGSRLTVL.